This T cell receptor beta chain derives from a study of blood T cells in healthy people across ages. Study-level findings and limits: Whereas aged donors had fewer naive CD4+ cells, long-lived donors had more of them and higher diversity. Observed TCR beta diversity per million T cells went down as age went up. This fall followed a roughly linear course with age. With unsorted PBMCs, a conclusive comparison of naive versus antigen-experienced cells was not possible.

The germline gives CDR1 MGHDK, CDR2 SYGVNS. The CDR3 extends over 15 amino acids. J was trimmed by 11 bases and V by 6 bases; bases with no gene match: 16. Comments on this clonotype: The antigen is not known.

A second PCR, run for about 7 to 11 cycles, used a sample-barcoded 5' primer plus a J-beta primer mix. A template-switch adaptor containing 12 random nucleotides labeled each cDNA molecule. TCRdb independently ran MiXCR on the 5' RACE reads; one entry per CDR3 protein. This sample has 1.5 million to 2 million distinct CDR3 sequences, with less than 50% found just once. The chain joins TRBV25-1 to TRBJ2-5, with 9 bases that match TRBD2. This clonotype was obtained from a middle-aged woman in good health. The sequenced sample consisted of blood. Here the CDR3 DNA reads TGTGCCAGCAGCCTAGCGGGGATACGTGCGGGGGAGCAGTACTTC. Protein sequence: CASSLAGIRAGEQYF. The full variable domain, completed using reference TRBV25-1 and TRBJ2-5, is EADIYQTPRYLVIGTGKKITLECSQTMGHDKMYWYQQDPGMELHLIHYSYGVNSTEKGDLSSESTVSRIRTEHFPLTLESARPSHTSQYLCASSLAGIRAGEQYFGPGTRLLVL.